This T cell receptor (beta chain) was recovered during a study of T cell repertoires in cytomegalovirus infection. Looking at the study overall: TCR beta signatures that were public indicated CMV infection and matching HLA type.

TCRdb passed the reads through MiXCR, listing each CDR3 protein once. This sample carries roughly 230,000 distinct CDR3 sequences, approximately 15% of them seen once, and the ten largest clones take less than 60%. CDR3 length: 15 residues. Looked up from germline, CDR1 is MNHEY and CDR2 is SVGEGT. Worth noting for this clonotype: The germline gene is not matched at one end of the junction; a read error may be the cause.

V and J are TRBV6-2 or TRBV6-3 and TRBJ1-2, with unresolved D. Material: CD8+ T cells from PBMCs. This receptor was obtained from a human donor in good health (CMV status not recorded). Some clones in this sample may be carry-over from other donors' samples. The CDR3 region has the DNA TGTGCCAGAAGTTACTCGATAGGGAATTCATATGGCTACACCTTC. This encodes CARSYSIGNSYGYTF.